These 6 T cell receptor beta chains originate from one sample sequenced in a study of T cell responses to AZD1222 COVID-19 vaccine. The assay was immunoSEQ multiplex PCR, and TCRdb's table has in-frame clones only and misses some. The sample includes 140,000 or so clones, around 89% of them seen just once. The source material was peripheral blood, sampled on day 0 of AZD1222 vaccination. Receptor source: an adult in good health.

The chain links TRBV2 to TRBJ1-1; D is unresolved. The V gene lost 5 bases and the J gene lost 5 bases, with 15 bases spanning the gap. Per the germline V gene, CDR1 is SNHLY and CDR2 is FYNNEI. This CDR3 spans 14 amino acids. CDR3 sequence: CASSPLREGTEAFF. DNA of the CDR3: TGTGCCAGCAGTCCCCTGCGGGAAGGGACTGAAGCTTTCTTT.

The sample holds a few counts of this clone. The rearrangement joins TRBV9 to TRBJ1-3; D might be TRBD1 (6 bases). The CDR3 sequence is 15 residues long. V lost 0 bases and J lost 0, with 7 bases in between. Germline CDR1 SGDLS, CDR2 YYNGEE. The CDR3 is CASSVEGHSGNTIYF. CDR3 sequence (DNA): TGTGCCAGCAGCGTAGAGGGACACTCTGGAAACACCATATATTTT.

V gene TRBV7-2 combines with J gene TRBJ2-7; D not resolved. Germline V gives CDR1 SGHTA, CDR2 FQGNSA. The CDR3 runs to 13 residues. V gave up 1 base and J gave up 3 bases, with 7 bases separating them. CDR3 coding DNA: TGTGCCAGCAGCTTAGAACATTTCTACGAGCAGTACTTC. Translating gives CASSLEHFYEQYF.

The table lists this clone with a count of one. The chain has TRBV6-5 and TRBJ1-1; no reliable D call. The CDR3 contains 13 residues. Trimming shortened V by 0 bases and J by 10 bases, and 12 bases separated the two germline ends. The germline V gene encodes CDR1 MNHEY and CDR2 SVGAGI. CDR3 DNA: TGTGCCAGCAGTTACTCTTCCAAAGCCATAGCTTTCTTT. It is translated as CASSYSSKAIAFF.

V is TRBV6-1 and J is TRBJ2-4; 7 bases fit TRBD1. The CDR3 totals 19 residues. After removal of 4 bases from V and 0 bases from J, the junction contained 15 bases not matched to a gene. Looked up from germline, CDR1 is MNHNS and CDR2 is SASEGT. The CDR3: CASSARQGAILLAKNIQYF. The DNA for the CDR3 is TGTGCCAGCAGTGCTAGACAGGGCGCAATCCTATTAGCCAAAAACATTCAGTACTTC.

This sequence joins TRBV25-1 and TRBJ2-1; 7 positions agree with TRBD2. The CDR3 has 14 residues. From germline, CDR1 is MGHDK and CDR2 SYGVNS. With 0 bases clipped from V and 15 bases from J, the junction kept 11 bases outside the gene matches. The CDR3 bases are TGTGCCAGCAGTGAATATTCTTTGGGGGAGGGTGTGTTCTTC. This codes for CASSEYSLGEGVFF.